The present T cell receptor beta chain was sequenced within a study of blood T cell repertoires in COVID-19. Across the whole study: In each case, the material was cDNA or gDNA derived from T cells, B-cell-depleted T cells, or PBMCs.

Only in-frame clones appear in the TCRdb table, and some are missing; sequencing was by immunoSEQ multiplex PCR. Of a few hundred thousand clones in the sample, approximately 87% were seen once. The receptor's source is a man between 60 and 75 years old who had recovered from COVID-19. Sequenced: peripheral blood.

CDR3 in amino acids: CASSLDQGGIDTQYF. CDR3 DNA: TGTGCCAGCAGCTTGGACCAAGGAGGCATAGATACGCAGTATTTT. The chain employs TRBV7-7 and TRBJ2-3, with D tentatively TRBD2 (5 bases). Per germline, CDR1 SSHAT and CDR2 FNYEAQ (reference sequence). The CDR3 covers 15 residues. V dropped 3 bases and J dropped 5 bases, with 15 bases sitting between them.